This T cell receptor (beta chain) came from a study of cytomegalovirus exposure and HLA in healthy donors. The CDR3 covers 14 residues. Per germline, CDR1 SGHDN and CDR2 FVKESK. V lost 5 bases, J lost 2 bases, and 3 bases stayed unmatched. Libraries were prepared by immunoSEQ multiplex PCR; TCRdb keeps only in-frame clonotypes and omits some of them. This repertoire shows about 170,000 clones, approximately 86% found once; its top ten account for roughly 3%. The chain couples TRBV14 to TRBJ2-7, with 10 positions matching TRBD1. Specimen: PBMCs. The receptor comes from a man aged 18 to 29 in good health and CMV-seropositive. The CDR3 DNA sequence: TGTGCCAGCAGCTCCGGGACAGGGGCCTACGAGCAGTACTTC. This sequence encodes CASSSGTGAYEQYF.